These 15 T cell receptor beta chains were all obtained from the same sample, sequenced in a study of T cell changes during pregnancy in multiple sclerosis. Assay: immunoSEQ multiplex PCR; the TCRdb copy retains only in-frame clones and omits some. The sample has approximately 130,000 clones, 80% to 95% seen once; the top ten hold approximately 6.2%. Sequencing used peripheral blood, obtained before pregnancy. These receptor sequences come from a female donor with multiple sclerosis, enrolled in a pregnancy study.

The chain joins TRBV7-8 to TRBJ2-3; D unclear. Germline V CDR1 and CDR2: SGHVS, FQNEAQ. The V end lost 3 bases, the J end lost 5 bases, and 6 bases lay between the germline ends. This CDR3 spans 12 amino acids. The CDR3 sequence: CASSFSGDTQYF. As DNA, the CDR3 is TGTGCCAGCAGCTTCAGTGGAGATACGCAGTATTTT.

This chain joins TRBV2 and TRBJ2-7; perhaps TRBD2 as D (5 bases). Deletions cut 8 bases from V and 2 bases from J, with 25 bases between. The germline gives CDR1 SNHLY, CDR2 FYNNEI. CDR3 length: 17 amino acids. The CDR3, as DNA: TGTGCCAGCCCTTTGGAGGCGGACCGAATGCCTCCCTACGAGCAGTACTTC. Translating it yields CASPLEADRMPPYEQYF.

The V call is TRBV6-5, the J call TRBJ2-7; maybe TRBD2 (5 bases). The CDR3 runs to 14 residues. The V gene lost 5 bases and the J gene lost 2 bases, with 13 bases spanning the gap. Per the germline V gene, CDR1 is MNHEY and CDR2 is SVGAGI. DNA for the CDR3: TGTGCCAGCAGTAGCCGGACTTCCCCCTACGAGCAGTACTTC. This gives the protein CASSSRTSPYEQYF.

The CDR3 sequence: CASRDRDTHGYTF. The CDR3 DNA sequence: TGTGCCAGCAGGGACAGGGATACCCATGGCTACACCTTC. This sequence joins TRBV2 and TRBJ1-2; 8 positions agree with TRBD1. Germline V CDR1 and CDR2: SNHLY, FYNNEI. J was trimmed by 6 bases and V by 6 bases; bases with no gene match: 6. This CDR3 has 13 amino acids. The full variable domain, in which reference TRBV2 and TRBJ1-2 provide the parts outside the CDR3, is EPEVTQTPSHQVTQMGQEVILRCVPISNHLYFYWYRQILGQKVEFLVSFYNNEISEKSEIFDDQFSVERPDGSNFTLKIRSTKLEDSAMYFCASRDRDTHGYTFGSGTRLTVV.

The chain has TRBV4-2 and TRBJ1-1; D gene uncertain. This CDR3 is 12 amino acids long. Germline CDR1 reads LGHNA; CDR2 reads YNFKEQ. Trimming took 4 bases from V and 3 from J, leaving 6 bases between them. The CDR3 bases are TGTGCCAGCAGCCTTCGGGACACTGAAGCTTTCTTT. It is translated as CASSLRDTEAFF.

The V gene is TRBV6-5, the J gene TRBJ1-4; D is ambiguous. This CDR3 region has 14 residues. Germline V gene lookup returns CDR1 MNHEY and CDR2 SVGAGI. V was clipped by 6 bases and J by 7 bases, with 15 bases between them. The CDR3 DNA follows: TGTGCCAGCAGACTGATGGCTTCGGGTGAAAAACTGTTTTTT. It codes for CASRLMASGEKLFF.

The CDR3: CASSSGTVNYGYTF. The CDR3 DNA is TGCGCCAGCAGCTCAGGGACAGTAAACTATGGCTACACCTTC. This chain links TRBV5-1 with TRBJ1-2; 7 nucleotides align to TRBD1. From germline, CDR1 is SGHRS and CDR2 YFSETQ. With 3 bases clipped from V and 2 bases from J, the junction kept 4 bases outside the gene matches. CDR3 length: 14 residues. The full variable domain, rest sourced from reference TRBV5-1 and TRBJ1-2, is KAGVTQTPRYLIKTRGQQVTLSCSPISGHRSVSWYQQTPGQGLQFLFEYFSETQRNKGNFPGRFSGRQFSNSRSEMNVSTLELGDSALYLCASSSGTVNYGYTFGSGTRLTVV.

The chain is built from TRBV4-1 and TRBJ2-7, with D uncertain. This CDR3 is 15 amino acids long. Germline CDR1 MGHRA, CDR2 YSYEKL. V lost 1 base, J lost 5 bases, and 15 bases lay in between. The CDR3 loop reads CASSQVSGKSHEQYF. CDR3 nucleotide sequence: TGCGCCAGCAGCCAAGTGTCAGGCAAATCCCACGAGCAGTACTTC.

The V and J genes are TRBV2 and TRBJ2-1, with 8 positions matching TRBD2. Germline CDR1 SNHLY, CDR2 FYNNEI. CDR3 size: 16 residues. J lost 8 bases, V lost 3 bases, and 12 bases had no gene match. DNA of the CDR3: TGTGCCAGCAGTGATGGAAGGGGACTAGTTTTAGATGAGCAGTTCTTC. This translates into CASSDGRGLVLDEQFF.

The chain has TRBV11-2 and TRBJ1-1; D uncertain. The CDR3 sequence is 18 residues long. Germline lookup yields CDR1 SGHAT and CDR2 FQNNGV. Trimming cost V 2 bases and J 0 bases, with 19 bases left between them. The CDR3 sequence: CASSLPVAGLGMNTEAFF. The CDR3, as DNA: TGTGCCAGCAGCTTACCAGTAGCAGGACTGGGAATGAACACTGAAGCTTTCTTT.

The chain recombines TRBV5-6 with TRBJ2-5; no definite D call. From germline, CDR1 is SGHDT and CDR2 YYEEEE. This CDR3 has 12 amino acids. V dropped 0 bases and J dropped 7 bases, with 7 bases sitting between them. The CDR3 spells CASSLESGTQYF. CDR3 bases: TGTGCCAGCAGCTTGGAATCCGGGACCCAGTACTTC.

This clone came up a few times. The V and J genes are TRBV30 and TRBJ1-5; maybe TRBD1 (5 bases). From germline, CDR1 is GTSNPN and CDR2 SVGIG (reference sequence). V was trimmed by 2 bases and J by 4 bases, leaving 6 bases between them. This CDR3 has 12 amino acids. The CDR3 DNA reads TGTGCCTGGAGTCAGGGAAATCAGCCCCAGCATTTT. The encoded protein is CAWSQGNQPQHF.

The V gene is TRBV9, the J gene TRBJ1-5, with D tentatively TRBD1 (5 bases). Trimming removed 4 bases from V and 2 bases from J, with 16 bases in between. The CDR3 length is 16 residues. Germline values: CDR1 SGDLS, CDR2 YYNGEE. CDR3 coding DNA: TGTGCCAGCAGCAGGGGTTCGGAAAAGGGCAATCAGCCCCAGCATTTT. Translated, it gives CASSRGSEKGNQPQHF.

There are a few counts of this clone. The J gene is TRBJ1-2, the V gene TRBV6-5, with D possibly matching TRBD1 (6 bases). The CDR3 extends over 13 amino acids. The germline gives CDR1 MNHEY, CDR2 SVGAGI. With 5 bases removed from V and 9 bases from J, the gap between germline ends came to 16 bases. The CDR3 bases are TGTGCCAGCAGTCGGACAGCCCACTTGCGCTACACCTTC. It codes for CASSRTAHLRYTF.

This rearrangement joins TRBV6-1 to TRBJ2-5; 8 bases agree with TRBD2. V lost 4 bases to trimming and J lost 3 bases; unmatched junction nucleotides: 7. CDR1 MNHNS and CDR2 SASEGT come from the germline V gene. CDR3 length equals 15 residues. In DNA, the CDR3 is TGTGCCAGCAGTGGGAGCGGGGGATTTGAAGAGACCCAGTACTTC. This gives the protein CASSGSGGFEETQYF.